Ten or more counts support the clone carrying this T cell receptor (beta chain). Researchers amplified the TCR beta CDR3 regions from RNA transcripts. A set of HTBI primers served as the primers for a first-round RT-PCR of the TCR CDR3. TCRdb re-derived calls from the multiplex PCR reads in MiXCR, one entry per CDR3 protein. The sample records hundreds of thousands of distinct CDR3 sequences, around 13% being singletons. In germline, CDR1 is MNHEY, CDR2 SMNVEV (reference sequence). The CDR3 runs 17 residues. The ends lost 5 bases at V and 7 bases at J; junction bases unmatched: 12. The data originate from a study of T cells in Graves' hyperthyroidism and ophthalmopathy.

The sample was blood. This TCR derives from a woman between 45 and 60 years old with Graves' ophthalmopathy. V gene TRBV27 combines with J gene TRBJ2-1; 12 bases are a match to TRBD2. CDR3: CASSPIRLAGVGNEQFF. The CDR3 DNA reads TGTGCCAGCAGTCCAATACGACTAGCGGGAGTCGGGAATGAGCAGTTCTTC.